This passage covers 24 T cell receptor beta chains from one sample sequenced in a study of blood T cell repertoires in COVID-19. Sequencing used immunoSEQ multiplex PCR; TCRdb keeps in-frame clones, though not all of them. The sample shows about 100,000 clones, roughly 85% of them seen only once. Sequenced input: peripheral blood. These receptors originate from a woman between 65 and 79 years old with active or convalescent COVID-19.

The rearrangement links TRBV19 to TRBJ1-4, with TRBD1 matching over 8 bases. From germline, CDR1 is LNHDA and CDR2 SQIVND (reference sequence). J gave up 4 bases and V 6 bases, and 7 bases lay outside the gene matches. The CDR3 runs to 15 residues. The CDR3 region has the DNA TGTGCCAGTAGATCGTCGGGACAGGATAATGAAAAACTGTTTTTT. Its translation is CASRSSGQDNEKLFF.

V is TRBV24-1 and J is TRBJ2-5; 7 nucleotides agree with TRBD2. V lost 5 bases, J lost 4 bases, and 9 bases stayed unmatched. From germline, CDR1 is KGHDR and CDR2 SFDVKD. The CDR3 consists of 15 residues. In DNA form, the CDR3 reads TGTGCCACCAGTGCATCTAGCGGAGACAGAGAGACCCAGTACTTC. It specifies CATSASSGDRETQYF.

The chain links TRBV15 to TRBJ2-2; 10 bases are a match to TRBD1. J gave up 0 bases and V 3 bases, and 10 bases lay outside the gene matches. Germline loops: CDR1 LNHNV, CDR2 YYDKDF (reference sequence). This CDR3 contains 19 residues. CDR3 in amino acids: CATSSIKGGTGANTGELFF. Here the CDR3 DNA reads TGTGCCACCAGCAGCATTAAGGGCGGGACAGGGGCGAACACCGGGGAGCTGTTTTTT.

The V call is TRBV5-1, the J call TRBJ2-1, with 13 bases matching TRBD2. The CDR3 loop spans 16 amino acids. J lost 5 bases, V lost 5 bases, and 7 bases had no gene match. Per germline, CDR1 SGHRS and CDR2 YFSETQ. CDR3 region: CASSRTSGGRNNEQFF. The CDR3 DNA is TGCGCCAGCAGTCGGACTAGCGGGGGCCGTAACAATGAGCAGTTCTTC.

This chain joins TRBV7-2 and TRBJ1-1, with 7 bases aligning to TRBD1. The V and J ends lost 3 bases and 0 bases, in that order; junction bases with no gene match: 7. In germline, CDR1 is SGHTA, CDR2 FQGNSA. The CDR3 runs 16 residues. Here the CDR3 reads CASSFLGGHMNTEAFF. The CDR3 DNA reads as TGTGCCAGCAGCTTTTTAGGGGGCCACATGAACACTGAAGCTTTCTTT.

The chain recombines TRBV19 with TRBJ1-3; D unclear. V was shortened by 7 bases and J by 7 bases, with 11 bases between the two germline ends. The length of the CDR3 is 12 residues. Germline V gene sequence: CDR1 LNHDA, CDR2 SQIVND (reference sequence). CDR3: CASNGVRNTIYF. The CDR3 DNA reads TGTGCCAGTAATGGAGTTCGGAACACCATATATTTT.

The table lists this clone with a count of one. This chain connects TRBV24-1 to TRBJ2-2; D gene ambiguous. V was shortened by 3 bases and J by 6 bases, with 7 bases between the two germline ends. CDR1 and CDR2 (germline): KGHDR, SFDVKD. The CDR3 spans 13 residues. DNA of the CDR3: TGTGCCACCAGTGATATCATCCCCGGGGAGCTGTTTTTT. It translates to CATSDIIPGELFF.

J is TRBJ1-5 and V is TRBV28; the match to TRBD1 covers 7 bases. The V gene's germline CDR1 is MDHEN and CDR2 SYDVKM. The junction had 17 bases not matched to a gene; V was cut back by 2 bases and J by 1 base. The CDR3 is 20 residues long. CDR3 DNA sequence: TGTGCCAGCAGTTTAGGCTGGCAGGGGGGACTTCTAGGGAGCAATCAGCCCCAGCATTTT. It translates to CASSLGWQGGLLGSNQPQHF.

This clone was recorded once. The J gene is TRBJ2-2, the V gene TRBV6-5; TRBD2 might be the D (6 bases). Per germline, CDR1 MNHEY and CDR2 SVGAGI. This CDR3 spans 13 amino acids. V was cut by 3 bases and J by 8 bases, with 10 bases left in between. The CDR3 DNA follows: TGTGCCAGCAGTTATCGGGGGTTGGGGGAGCTGTTTTTT. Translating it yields CASSYRGLGELFF.

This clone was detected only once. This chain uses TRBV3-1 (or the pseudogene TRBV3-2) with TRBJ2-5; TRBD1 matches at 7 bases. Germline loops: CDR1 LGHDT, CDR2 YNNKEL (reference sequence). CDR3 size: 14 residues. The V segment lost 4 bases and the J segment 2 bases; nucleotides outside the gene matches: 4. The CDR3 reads CASSRWDSQETQYF. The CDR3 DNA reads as TGTGCCAGCAGCCGGTGGGACAGTCAAGAGACCCAGTACTTC.

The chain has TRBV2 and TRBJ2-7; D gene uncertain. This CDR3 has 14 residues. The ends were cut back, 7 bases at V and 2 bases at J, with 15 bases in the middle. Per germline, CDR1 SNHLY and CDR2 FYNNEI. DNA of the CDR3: TGTGCCAGCAACCAGGAAGCCTCAACCTACGAGCAGTACTTC. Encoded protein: CASNQEASTYEQYF.

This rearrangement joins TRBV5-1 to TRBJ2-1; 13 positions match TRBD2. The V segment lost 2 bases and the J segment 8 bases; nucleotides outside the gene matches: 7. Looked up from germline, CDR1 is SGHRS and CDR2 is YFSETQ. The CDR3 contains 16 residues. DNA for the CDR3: TGCGCCAGCAGCTTTCCACTAGCGGGAGGGGGCGATGAGCAGTTCTTC. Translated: CASSFPLAGGGDEQFF.

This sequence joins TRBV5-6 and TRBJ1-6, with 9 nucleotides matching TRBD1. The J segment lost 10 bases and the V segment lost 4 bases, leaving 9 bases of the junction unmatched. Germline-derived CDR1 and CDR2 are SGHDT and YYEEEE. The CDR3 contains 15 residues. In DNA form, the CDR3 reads TGTGCCAGCAGCCTACGGGACAGGGTAGAATCACCCCTCCACTTT. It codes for CASSLRDRVESPLHF.

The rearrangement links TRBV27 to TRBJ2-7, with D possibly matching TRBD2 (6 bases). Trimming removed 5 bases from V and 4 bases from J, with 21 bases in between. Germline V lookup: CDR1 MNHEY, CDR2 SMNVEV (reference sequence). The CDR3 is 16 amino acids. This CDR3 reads CASSPWGDLLVYEQYF. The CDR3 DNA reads TGTGCCAGCAGTCCTTGGGGGGACCTTCTTGTATACGAGCAGTACTTC.

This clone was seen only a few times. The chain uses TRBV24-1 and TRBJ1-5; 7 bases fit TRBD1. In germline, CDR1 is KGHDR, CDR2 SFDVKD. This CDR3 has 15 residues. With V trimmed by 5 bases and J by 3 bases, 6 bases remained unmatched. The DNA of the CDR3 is TGTGCCACCAGTGGGGCAGGGGGAGTCAATCAGCCCCAGCATTTT. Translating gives CATSGAGGVNQPQHF.

CDR3 sequence: CASRLSLTQYF. The CDR3 region has the DNA TGTGCCAGCCGCCTTAGCCTGACCCAGTACTTC. V gene TRBV6-2 or TRBV6-3 combines with J gene TRBJ2-5; D call uncertain. Looked up from germline, CDR1 is MNHEY and CDR2 is SVGEGT. V lost 8 bases to trimming and J lost 7 bases, with 11 bases between them. CDR3 length: 11 amino acids.

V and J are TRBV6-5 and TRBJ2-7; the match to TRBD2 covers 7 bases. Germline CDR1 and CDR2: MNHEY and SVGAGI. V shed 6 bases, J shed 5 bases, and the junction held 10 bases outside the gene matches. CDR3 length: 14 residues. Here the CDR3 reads CASRAGAALHEQYF. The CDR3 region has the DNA TGTGCCAGCAGGGCGGGAGCCGCGCTCCACGAGCAGTACTTC.

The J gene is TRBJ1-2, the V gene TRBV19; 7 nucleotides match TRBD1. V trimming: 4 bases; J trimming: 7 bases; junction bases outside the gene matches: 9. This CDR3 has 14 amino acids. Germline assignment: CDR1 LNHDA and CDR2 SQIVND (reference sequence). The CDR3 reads CASSRLQGRFGYTF. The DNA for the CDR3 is TGTGCCAGTAGTAGGCTACAGGGGAGGTTTGGCTACACCTTC.

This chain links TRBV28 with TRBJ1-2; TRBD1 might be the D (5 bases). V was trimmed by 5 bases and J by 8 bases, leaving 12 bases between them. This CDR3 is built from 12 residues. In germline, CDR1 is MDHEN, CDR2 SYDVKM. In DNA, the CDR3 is TGTGCCAGCAGTGGGACTAAGGGCGGCTACACCTTC. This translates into CASSGTKGGYTF.

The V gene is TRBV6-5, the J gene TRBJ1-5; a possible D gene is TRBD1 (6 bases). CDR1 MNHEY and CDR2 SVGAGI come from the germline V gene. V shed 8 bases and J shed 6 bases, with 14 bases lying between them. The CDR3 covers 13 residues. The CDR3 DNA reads TGTGCCAGCGACACAGGGACCACTCAGCCCCAGCATTTT. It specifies CASDTGTTQPQHF.

CDR3 DNA sequence: TGTGCCATCAGTGAGTCGCCGGACTGGAGTCTCTATGGCTACACCTTC. It is translated as CAISESPDWSLYGYTF. The chain is built from TRBV10-3 and TRBJ1-2; D gene unclear. The CDR3 consists of 16 residues. Germline V gene lookup returns CDR1 ENHRY and CDR2 SYGVKD. V shed 0 bases and J shed 4 bases, with 15 bases lying between them.

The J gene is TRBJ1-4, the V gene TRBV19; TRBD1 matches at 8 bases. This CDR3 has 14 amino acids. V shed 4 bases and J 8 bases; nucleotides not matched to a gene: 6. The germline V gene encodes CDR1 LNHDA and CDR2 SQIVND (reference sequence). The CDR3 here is CASSTGTGGEKLFF. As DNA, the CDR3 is TGTGCCAGTAGTACCGGGACAGGAGGGGAAAAACTGTTTTTT.

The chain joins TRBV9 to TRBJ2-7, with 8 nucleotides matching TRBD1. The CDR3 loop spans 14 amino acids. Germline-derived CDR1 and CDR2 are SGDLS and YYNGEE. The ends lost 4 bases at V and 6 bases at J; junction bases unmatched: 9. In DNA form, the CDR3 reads TGTGCCAGCAGCCCCCACCCAGGGGGCGGCGAGCAGTACTTC. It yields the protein CASSPHPGGGEQYF. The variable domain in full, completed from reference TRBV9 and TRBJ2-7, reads DSGVTQTPKHLITATGQRVTLRCSPRSGDLSVYWYQQSLDQGLQFLIQYYNGEERAKGNILERFSAQQFPDLHSELNLSSLELGDSALYFCASSPHPGGGEQYFGPGTRLTVT.

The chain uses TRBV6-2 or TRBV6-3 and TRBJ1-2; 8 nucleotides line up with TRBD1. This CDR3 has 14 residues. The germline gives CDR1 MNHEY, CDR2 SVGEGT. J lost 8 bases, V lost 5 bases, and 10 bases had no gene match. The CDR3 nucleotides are TGTGCCAGCAGTCAAGCCTCAAGGGACAGGGGCTACACCTTC. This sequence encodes CASSQASRDRGYTF.